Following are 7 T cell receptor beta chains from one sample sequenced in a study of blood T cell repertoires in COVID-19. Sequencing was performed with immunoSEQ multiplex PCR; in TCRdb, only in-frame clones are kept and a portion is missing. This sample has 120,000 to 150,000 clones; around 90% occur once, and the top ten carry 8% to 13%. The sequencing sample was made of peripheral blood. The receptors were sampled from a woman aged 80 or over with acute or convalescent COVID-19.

In DNA, the CDR3 is TGTGCCAGCAGTTGGCTAGCGGGGGGGACCGATACGCAGTATTTT. As protein: CASSWLAGGTDTQYF. The chain links TRBV6-5 to TRBJ2-3; TRBD2 agrees at 12 bases. V trimming: 4 bases; J trimming: 6 bases; junction bases outside the gene matches: 5. Germline loops: CDR1 MNHEY, CDR2 SVGAGI. The CDR3 covers 15 residues.

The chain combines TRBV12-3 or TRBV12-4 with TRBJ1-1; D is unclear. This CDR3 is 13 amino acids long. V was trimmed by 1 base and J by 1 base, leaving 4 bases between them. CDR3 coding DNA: TGTGCCAGCAGTTTAGGAGCGAACACTGAAGCTTTCTTT. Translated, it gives CASSLGANTEAFF.

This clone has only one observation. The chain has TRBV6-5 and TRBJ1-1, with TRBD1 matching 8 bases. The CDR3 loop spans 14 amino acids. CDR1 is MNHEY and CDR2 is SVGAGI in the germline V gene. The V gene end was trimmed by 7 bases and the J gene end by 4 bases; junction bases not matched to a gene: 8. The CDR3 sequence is CASKDRAAGTEAFF. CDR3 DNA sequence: TGTGCCAGCAAGGACAGGGCGGCTGGCACTGAAGCTTTCTTT.

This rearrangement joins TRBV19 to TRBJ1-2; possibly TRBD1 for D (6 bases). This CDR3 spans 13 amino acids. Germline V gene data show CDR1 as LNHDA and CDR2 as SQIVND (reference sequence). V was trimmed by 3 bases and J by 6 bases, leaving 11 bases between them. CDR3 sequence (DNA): TGTGCCAGTAGTATTATAGGACAGCATGGCTACACCTTC. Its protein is CASSIIGQHGYTF.

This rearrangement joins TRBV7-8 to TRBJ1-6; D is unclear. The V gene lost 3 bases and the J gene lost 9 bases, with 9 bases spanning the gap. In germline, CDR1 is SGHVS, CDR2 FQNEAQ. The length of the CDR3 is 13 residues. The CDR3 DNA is TGTGCCAGCAGCTTGGAGTATGTTTCACCCCTCCACTTT. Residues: CASSLEYVSPLHF.

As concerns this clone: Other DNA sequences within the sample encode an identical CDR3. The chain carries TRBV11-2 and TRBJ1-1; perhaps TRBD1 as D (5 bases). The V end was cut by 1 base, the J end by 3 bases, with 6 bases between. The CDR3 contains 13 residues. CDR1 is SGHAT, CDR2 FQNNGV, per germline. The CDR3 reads CASSLVRDTEAFF. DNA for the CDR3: TGTGCCAGCAGCTTAGTCAGGGACACTGAAGCTTTCTTT.

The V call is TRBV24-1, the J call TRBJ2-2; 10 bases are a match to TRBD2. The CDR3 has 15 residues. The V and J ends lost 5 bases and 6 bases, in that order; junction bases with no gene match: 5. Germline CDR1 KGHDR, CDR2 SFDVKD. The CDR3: CATSGGTSASGELFF. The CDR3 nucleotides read TGTGCCACCAGTGGAGGGACTAGCGCGTCCGGGGAGCTGTTTTTT.